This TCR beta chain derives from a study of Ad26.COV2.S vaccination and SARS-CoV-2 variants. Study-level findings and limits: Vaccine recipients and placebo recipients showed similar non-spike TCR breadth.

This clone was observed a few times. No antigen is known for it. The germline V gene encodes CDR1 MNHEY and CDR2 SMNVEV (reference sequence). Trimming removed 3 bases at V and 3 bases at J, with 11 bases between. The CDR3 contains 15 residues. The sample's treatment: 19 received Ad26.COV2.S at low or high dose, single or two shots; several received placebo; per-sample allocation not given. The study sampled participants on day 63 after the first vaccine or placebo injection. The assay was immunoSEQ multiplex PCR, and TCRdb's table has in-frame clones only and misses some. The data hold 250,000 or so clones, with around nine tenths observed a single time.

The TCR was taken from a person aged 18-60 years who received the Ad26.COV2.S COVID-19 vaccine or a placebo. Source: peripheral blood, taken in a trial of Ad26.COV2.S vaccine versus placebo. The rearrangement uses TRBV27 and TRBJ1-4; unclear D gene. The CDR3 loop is CASSFLGLANEKLFF. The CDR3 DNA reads TGTGCCAGCAGTTTTCTAGGACTGGCTAATGAAAAACTGTTTTTT. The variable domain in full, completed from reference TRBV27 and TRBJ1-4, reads EAQVTQNPRYLITVTGKKLTVTCSQNMNHEYMSWYRQDPGLGLRQIYYSMNVEVTDKGDVPEGYKVSRKEKRNFPLILESPSPNQTSLYFCASSFLGLANEKLFFGSGTQLSVL.